Listed below are T cell receptor beta chains from one sample, sequenced in a study of T cells in Graves' hyperthyroidism and ophthalmopathy. TCRdb reanalysed the multiplex PCR reads using MiXCR and keeps one entry per CDR3 protein. The table has under 700,000 distinct CDR3 sequences, around 45% seen once; the top ten hold 6.5% to 9%. The sequenced material came from peripheral blood or thyroid tissue (not recorded which). These receptors were obtained from a woman aged 18 to 35 with Graves' hyperthyroidism. Each CDR3 is given with its conserved first and last residue. The size of a clone is reported for some rows only, either as once, few or many, or as a class for expanded clones.

V: TRBV7-2; J: TRBJ2-7; length: 14; size: few; CDR3: CASSFDWLSYEQYF
V: TRBV5-1; J: TRBJ2-7; length: 13; size: .; CDR3: CASSVLSSYEQYF
V: TRBV9; J: TRBJ2-7; length: 14; size: .; CDR3: CASSVGQGPYEQYF
V: TRBV12-3/TRBV12-4; J: TRBJ1-4; length: 12; size: .; CDR3: CARAGTGEKLFF
V: TRBV2; J: TRBJ1-2; length: 13; size: few; CDR3: CASSYSVPYGYTF
V: TRBV2; J: TRBJ1-2; length: 14; size: .; CDR3: CASSSDPSLGGYTF
V: TRBV9; J: TRBJ1-2; length: 13; size: .; CDR3: CASSGRDSFRYTF
V: TRBV19; J: TRBJ1-2; length: 15; size: few; CDR3: CASSTTLGGDYGYTF
V: TRBV20-1; J: TRBJ1-4; length: 14; size: .; CDR3: CSARLTATNEKLFF
V: TRBV2; J: TRBJ2-7; length: 13; size: .; CDR3: CASVELRTYEQYF
V: TRBV2; J: TRBJ2-1; length: 12; size: .; CDR3: CASSAVYNEQFF
V: TRBV7-7; J: TRBJ2-5; length: 19; size: .; CDR3: CASSARTSGRAQTKETQYF
V: TRBV20-1; J: TRBJ1-6; length: 16; size: .; CDR3: CSARDAGQDYNSPLHF
V: TRBV10-3; J: TRBJ2-7; length: 16; size: .; CDR3: CASSRGEGMVPYEQYF
V: TRBV7-7; J: TRBJ2-2; length: 15; size: .; CDR3: CASSLAGIHTGELFF
V: TRBV29-1; J: TRBJ2-7; length: 14; size: many; CDR3: CSVEDGDNQGEQYF
V: TRBV9; J: TRBJ1-4; length: 15; size: many; CDR3: CASSVDGLRDEKLFF
V: TRBV12-3/TRBV12-4; J: TRBJ2-5; length: 17; size: .; CDR3: CASSDQTSGATYATQYF
V: TRBV20-1; J: TRBJ1-1; length: 14; size: few; CDR3: CSARDQPGRTEAFF
V: TRBV24-1; J: TRBJ1-5; length: 14; size: .; CDR3: CATPPRTGLQPQHF
V: TRBV5-1; J: TRBJ2-2; length: 14; size: .; CDR3: CATTSGGNTGELFF
V: TRBV20-1; J: TRBJ1-6; length: 13; size: .; CDR3: CSAGGQANSPLHF
V: TRBV10-3; J: TRBJ2-5; length: 14; size: .; CDR3: CASSFLTGQETQYF
V: TRBV20-1; J: TRBJ1-4; length: 15; size: .; CDR3: CSARDWDRGNEKLFF
V: TRBV25-1; J: TRBJ1-2; length: 14; size: .; CDR3: CASSWTGDLYGYTF
V: TRBV29-1; J: TRBJ2-2; length: 13; size: many; CDR3: CSVSPDREGELFF
V: TRBV7-2; J: TRBJ2-5; length: 17; size: once; CDR3: CASLTLGDRRGSETQYF
V: TRBV9; J: TRBJ2-7; length: 13; size: .; CDR3: CASSAGGAGEQYF
V: TRBV7-3; J: TRBJ2-2; length: 16; size: .; CDR3: CASRMTSGKDTGELFF
V: TRBV2; J: TRBJ1-1; length: 15; size: .; CDR3: CASSDPALGNTEAFF
V: TRBV6-1; J: TRBJ1-3; length: 13; size: few; CDR3: CASSLGGANTIYF
V: TRBV19; J: TRBJ2-7; length: 16; size: few; CDR3: CASSIYSGTATYEQYF
V: TRBV6-5; J: TRBJ2-7; length: 14; size: .; CDR3: CASSSAGGATEQYF
V: TRBV24-1; J: TRBJ1-1; length: 14; size: many; CDR3: CATAGGAKNTEAFF
V: TRBV25-1; J: TRBJ2-6; length: 17; size: few; CDR3: CASSWTRSFAGANVLTF
V: TRBV6-2/TRBV6-3; J: TRBJ1-2; length: 14; size: .; CDR3: CASTSLQGAYGYTF